This T cell receptor (beta chain) is from a study of monozygotic twins with inflammatory bowel disease (dated by TCRdb to about 2019). Concerning the study at large: A total of some 28 monozygotic twin pairs were included in the full study, comprising nine German pairs (four IBD-concordant, five IBD-discordant) and 19 IBD-discordant Danish pairs. The search for disease-associated traits relied mainly on comparing IBD patients with their genetically identical healthy co-twins within discordant pairs. Each individual had, on average, about 151 000 unique TCRalpha sequences and 181 000 unique TCRbeta sequences available for analysis.

General findings and caveats noted by the study authors: Because patients were on differing immunosuppressive treatments, the repertoires may have picked up extra background noise and inter-individual variability. Repertoire similarity did not differ between concordant and discordant twins, which could be due to limited statistical power. The results gave no support for a single strong signal or clonotype linked to IBD. A decrease in TCRbeta repertoire diversity, as measured by inverse Simpson index, was observed in IBD patients compared with their healthy co-twins. Different T cell subtypes could not be distinguished in the analysis. Compared with healthy twins, IBD patients shared fewer clonotypes with other individuals, and the difference was most pronounced in patients with signs of disease activity.

From each donor, an approximately 2.5 ml peripheral blood sample was collected into PAXgene tubes and kept at -80 degrees C. Without any T cell sorting, total RNA was extracted from whole blood using the PAXgene blood miRNA kit on an automated QIAcube. Peripheral blood from monozygotic twin pairs, either concordant or discordant for inflammatory bowel disease, underwent deep TCRalpha and TCRbeta repertoire profiling that used unique molecular barcoding. Smoking habits were recorded for all twin pairs, with individuals classified as current, former or never smokers. The CDR3 goes from the cysteine to the phenylalanine over 16 residues. DNA is not recorded here. CDR1 and CDR2 are drawn from the germline V gene: MNHNS, SASEGT. The library was generated by 5' RACE. Preparation of each TCR library used about 3,200 ng of total RNA. For each sample, cDNA was synthesized in eight separate reactions using SMARTScribe reverse transcriptase. During cDNA synthesis, template switching was used to introduce unique molecular identifiers that contained a 6-nucleotide sample barcode. TCRalpha and TCRbeta cDNA was amplified in two nested PCRs of around 15 and 9 cycles, and bead purification was carried out after each PCR. Before amplification, the cDNA was both treated with uracil DNA-glycosylase and purified with the QIAquick PCR purification kit. The second PCR added Illumina TruSeq-compatible adapters along with sample-specific barcodes. Library quality and concentration were checked on TapeStation and Qubit, and libraries were pooled at approximately 5 ng each. Pooled libraries were sequenced on an Illumina HiSeq2500 single-index Rapid Run with 2 x 100 bp reads and custom sequencing primers. The source study handled its data this way. PCR and sequencing errors were corrected by UMI-based consensus assembly using MiGEC version 1.2.6. MiXCR version 2.1.1 was used for V(D)J alignment, clonotype assembly and CDR3 extraction. To normalise gene usage, clonotype sharing and MAIT/NKT TCR abundance, the top 1000, 10 000 and 20 000 clonotypes in each sample were analysed. After downsampling to 27 000 UMIs, diversity was calculated as the inverse Simpson index using the vegan R package. Statistical testing used paired Mann-Whitney U tests on the discordant twin pairs and applied Benjamini-Hochberg correction for multiple testing. The reads went through TCRdb reprocessing, and each CDR3 protein sequence gets one entry with no DNA. Clone size and V and J calls follow TCRdb, not the original study. The table for this sample lists 300,000 to 350,000 distinct CDR3 sequences. In total, the top ten clones hold roughly 2% of the sample.

Notes on this clonotype: Which antigen it targets is not known.

Source material: blood. This receptor was identified in a human donor with ulcerative colitis or Crohn's disease, or a healthy co-twin of an affected twin (not recorded which). The rearrangement joined TRBV6-1 to TRBJ1-6; as DNA is missing, the TRBD1 call by TCRdb cannot be tested. The CDR3: CASRDPGQGNNSPLHF.